These 10 T cell receptor beta chains were sequenced from one sample in a study of shared clonotypes between healthy human individuals. The data were produced by immunoSEQ multiplex PCR, yet TCRdb's version contains in-frame clones alone and is incomplete. This table holds some 2 million clones, 85% to 95% found once. The specimen was naive CD4+ T cells sorted from blood. Subset described: CD45RA+ positively selected. Receptors originate from a man younger than 35 in good health.

This chain joins TRBV2 and TRBJ2-5, with a possible D match to TRBD1 (6 bases). V lost 2 bases, J lost 5 bases, and 12 bases lay in between. Germline V gives CDR1 SNHLY, CDR2 FYNNEI. This CDR3 is built from 14 residues. This chain's CDR3 is CASSESGARETQYF. The DNA of the CDR3 is TGTGCCAGCAGTGAATCAGGGGCTCGGGAGACCCAGTACTTC.

The chain is built from TRBV6-6 and TRBJ2-7; 7 nucleotides agree with TRBD1. The CDR3 runs to 16 residues. V lost 2 bases, J lost 2 bases, and 9 bases stayed unmatched. CDR1 is MNHNY and CDR2 is SVGAGI in the germline V gene (reference sequence). The CDR3 loop reads CASSYLGQGDPYEQYF. Written as DNA, the CDR3 is TGTGCCAGCAGTTACCTAGGGCAGGGGGACCCCTACGAGCAGTACTTC.

The rearrangement joins TRBV29-1 to TRBJ1-1, with a tentative D call TRBD1 (5 bases). Trimming cost V 6 bases and J 1 base, with 15 bases left between them. This CDR3 is 14 amino acids long. CDR1 is SQVTM, CDR2 ANQGSEA, per germline. The CDR3 loop is CSVVGHGGNTEAFF. CDR3 sequence (DNA): TGCAGCGTCGTAGGACACGGGGGGAACACTGAAGCTTTCTTT. Full variable domain (remainder filled in from reference TRBV29-1 and TRBJ1-1): SAVISQKPSRDICQRGTSLTIQCQVDSQVTMMFWYRQQPGQSLTLIATANQGSEATYESGFVIDKFPISRPNLTFSTLTVSNMSPEDSSIYLCSVVGHGGNTEAFFGQGTRLTVV.

CDR3 in DNA: TGCGCCAGCAGCTTGGGCGGAGGGGCGGACAGGGAGCAGTACTTC. This encodes CASSLGGGADREQYF. The chain joins TRBV5-1 to TRBJ2-7; D is perhaps TRBD1 (7 bases). V lost 0 bases and J lost 7, with 17 bases in between. The V gene's germline CDR1 is SGHRS and CDR2 YFSETQ. CDR3 length: 15 residues.

Comments on this clone: The same CDR3 also results from other DNA sequences found in this sample. The J gene is TRBJ1-3, the V gene TRBV9, with 7 positions matching TRBD1. Per germline, CDR1 SGDLS and CDR2 YYNGEE. The CDR3 length is 15 residues. V was clipped by 0 bases and J by 2 bases; unmatched bases: 2. The CDR3 protein is CASSVGQGAGNTIYF. The CDR3 DNA reads TGTGCCAGCAGCGTAGGTCAGGGGGCTGGAAACACCATATATTTT.

This chain connects TRBV7-9 to TRBJ1-6; D is unclear. The length of the CDR3 is 12 residues. From germline, CDR1 is SEHNR and CDR2 FQNEAQ (reference sequence). CDR3 residues: CATNSNPSPLHF. The CDR3 DNA reads TGTGCGACAAATAGCAACCCTTCACCCCTCCACTTT.

V and J are TRBV2 and TRBJ2-7; 10 bases are shared with TRBD2. Germline CDR1 reads SNHLY; CDR2 reads FYNNEI. The trim removed 7 bases at V and 1 base at J, leaving 10 bases unmatched. CDR3 length: 16 residues. For the CDR3, the DNA is TGTGCCAGCACCCCCTCAGTAGCGGGGGGTTCCTACGAGCAGTACTTC. Protein: CASTPSVAGGSYEQYF.

This clone appeared a single time. The chain uses TRBV18 and TRBJ1-2, with D possibly matching TRBD1 (5 bases). The CDR3 loop spans 14 amino acids. The V gene lost 2 bases and the J gene lost 5 bases, with 12 bases spanning the gap. The germline gives CDR1 KGHSH, CDR2 LQKENI. The CDR3 bases are TGTGCCAGCTCACCAGGGGCAAGGGAATATGGCTACACCTTC. Translation gives CASSPGAREYGYTF.

This chain joins TRBV5-1 and TRBJ2-5; 8 bases fit TRBD2. J lost 1 base, V lost 5 bases, and 7 bases had no gene match. Per the germline V gene, CDR1 is SGHRS and CDR2 is YFSETQ. The CDR3 is 15 amino acids. The CDR3 DNA sequence: TGCGCCAGCAGAGCTTCTAGCGGGTTCCAAGAGACCCAGTACTTC. Translated, it gives CASRASSGFQETQYF.

The chain links TRBV29-1 to TRBJ1-1, with 7 bases fitting TRBD1. The CDR3 totals 15 residues. Germline V gene data show CDR1 as SQVTM and CDR2 as ANQGSEA. V lost 5 bases, J lost 6 bases, and 15 bases stayed unmatched. CDR3 DNA: TGCAGCGTTTTAGTTTGGGCCAGAGGGGGCTCTGAAGCTTTCTTT. Protein sequence: CSVLVWARGGSEAFF.